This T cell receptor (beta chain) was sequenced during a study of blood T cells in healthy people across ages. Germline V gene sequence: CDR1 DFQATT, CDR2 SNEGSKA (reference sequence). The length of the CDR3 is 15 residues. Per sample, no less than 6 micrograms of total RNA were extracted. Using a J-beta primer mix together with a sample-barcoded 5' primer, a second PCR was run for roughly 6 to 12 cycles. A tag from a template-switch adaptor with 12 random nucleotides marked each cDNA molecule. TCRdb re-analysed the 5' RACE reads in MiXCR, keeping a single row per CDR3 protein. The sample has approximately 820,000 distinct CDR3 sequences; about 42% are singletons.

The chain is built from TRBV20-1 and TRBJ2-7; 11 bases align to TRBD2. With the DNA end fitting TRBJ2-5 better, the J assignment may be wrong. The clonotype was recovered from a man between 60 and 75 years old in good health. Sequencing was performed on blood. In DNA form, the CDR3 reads TGCAGTGCTAGCCCTAGCGGGGGGCGGGGGGAGACCCAGTACTTC. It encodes CSASPSGGRGETQYF.